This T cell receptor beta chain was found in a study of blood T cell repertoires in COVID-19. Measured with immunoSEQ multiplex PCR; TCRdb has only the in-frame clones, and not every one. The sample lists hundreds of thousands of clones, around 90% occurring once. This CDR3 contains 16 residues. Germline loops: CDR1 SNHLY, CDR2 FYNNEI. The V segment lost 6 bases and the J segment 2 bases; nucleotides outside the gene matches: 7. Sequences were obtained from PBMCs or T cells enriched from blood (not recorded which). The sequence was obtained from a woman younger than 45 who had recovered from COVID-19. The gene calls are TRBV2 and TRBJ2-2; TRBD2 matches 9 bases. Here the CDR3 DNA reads TGTGCCAGCAGCTTCACTAGCGGGCATAACACCGGGGAGCTGTTTTTT. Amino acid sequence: CASSFTSGHNTGELFF.